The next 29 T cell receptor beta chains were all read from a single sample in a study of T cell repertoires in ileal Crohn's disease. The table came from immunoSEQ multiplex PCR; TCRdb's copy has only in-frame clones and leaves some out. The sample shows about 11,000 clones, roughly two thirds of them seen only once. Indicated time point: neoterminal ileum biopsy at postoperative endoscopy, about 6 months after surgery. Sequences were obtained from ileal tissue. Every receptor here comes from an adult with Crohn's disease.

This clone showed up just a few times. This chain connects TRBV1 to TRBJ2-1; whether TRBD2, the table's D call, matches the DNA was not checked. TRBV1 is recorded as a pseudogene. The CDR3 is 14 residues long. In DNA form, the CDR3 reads TGCACCAGCAGCCAGGCCCGGGATAACAATGAGCAGTTCTTC. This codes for CTSSQARDNNEQFF.

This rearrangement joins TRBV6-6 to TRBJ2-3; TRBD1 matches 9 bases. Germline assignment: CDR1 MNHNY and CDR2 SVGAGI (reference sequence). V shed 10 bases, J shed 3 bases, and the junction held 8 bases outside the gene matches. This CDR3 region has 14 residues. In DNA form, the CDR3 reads TGTGCCACCCTCACAGGGGGCGCGACAGATACGCAGTATTTT. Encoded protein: CATLTGGATDTQYF.

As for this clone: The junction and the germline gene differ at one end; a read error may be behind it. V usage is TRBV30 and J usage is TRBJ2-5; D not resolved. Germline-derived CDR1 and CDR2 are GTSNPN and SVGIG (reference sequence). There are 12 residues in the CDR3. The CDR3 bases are TGTGTCTGGAGCGCCGGGTGGGAGACCCAGTACTTC. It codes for CVWSAGWETQYF.

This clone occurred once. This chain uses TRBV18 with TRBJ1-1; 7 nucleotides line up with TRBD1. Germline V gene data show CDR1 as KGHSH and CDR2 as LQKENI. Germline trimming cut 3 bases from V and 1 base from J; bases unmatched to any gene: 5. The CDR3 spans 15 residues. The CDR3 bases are TGTGCCAGCTCACCCACCAACAGGGGGAACACTGAAGCTTTCTTT. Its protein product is CASSPTNRGNTEAFF. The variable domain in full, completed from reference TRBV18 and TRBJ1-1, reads NAGVMQNPRHLVRRRGQEARLRCSPMKGHSHVYWYRQLPEEGLKFMVYLQKENIIDESGMPKERFSAEFPKEGPSILRIQQVVRGDSAAYFCASSPTNRGNTEAFFGQGTRLTVV.

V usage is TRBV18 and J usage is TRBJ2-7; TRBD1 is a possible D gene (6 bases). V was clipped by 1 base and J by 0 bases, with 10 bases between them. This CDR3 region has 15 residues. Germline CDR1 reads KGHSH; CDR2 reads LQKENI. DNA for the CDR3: TGTGCCAGCTCACCACTGGACAGAGTCTCCTACGAGCAGTACTTC. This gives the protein CASSPLDRVSYEQYF.

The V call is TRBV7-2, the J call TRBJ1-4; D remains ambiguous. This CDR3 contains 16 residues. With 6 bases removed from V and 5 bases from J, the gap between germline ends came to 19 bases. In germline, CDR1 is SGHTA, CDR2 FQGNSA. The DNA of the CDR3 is TGTGCCAGCAGTTTTTTCCGAGGCAGCGCCAATGAAAAACTGTTTTTT. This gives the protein CASSFFRGSANEKLFF.

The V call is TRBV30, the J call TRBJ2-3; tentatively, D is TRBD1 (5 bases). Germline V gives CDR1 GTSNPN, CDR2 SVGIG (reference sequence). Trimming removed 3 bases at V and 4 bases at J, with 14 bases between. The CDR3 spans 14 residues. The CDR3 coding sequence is TGTGCCTGGAGCTCTCCAGGGAATCCAGATACGCAGTATTTT. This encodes CAWSSPGNPDTQYF. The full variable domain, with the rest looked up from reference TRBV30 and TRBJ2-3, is SQTIHQWPATLVQPVGSPLSLECTVEGTSNPNLYWYRQAAGRGLQLLFYSVGIGQISSEVPQNLSASRPQDRQFILSSKKLLLSDSGFYLCAWSSPGNPDTQYFGPGTRLTVL.

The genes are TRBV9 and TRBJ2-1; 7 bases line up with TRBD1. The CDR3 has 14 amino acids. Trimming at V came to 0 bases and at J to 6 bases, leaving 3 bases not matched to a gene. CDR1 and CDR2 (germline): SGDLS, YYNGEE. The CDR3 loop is CASSVDGTANEQFF. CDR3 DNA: TGTGCCAGCAGCGTAGACGGGACAGCCAATGAGCAGTTCTTC.

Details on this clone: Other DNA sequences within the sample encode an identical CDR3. The CDR3 loop reads CASSPGLGGANVLTF. The CDR3 DNA reads TGTGCCAGCTCTCCGGGTCTCGGTGGGGCCAACGTCCTGACTTTC. The chain combines TRBV18 with TRBJ2-6, with D uncertain. The CDR3 spans 15 residues. V was clipped by 6 bases and J by 3 bases, with 12 bases between them. Germline V gene lookup returns CDR1 KGHSH and CDR2 LQKENI.

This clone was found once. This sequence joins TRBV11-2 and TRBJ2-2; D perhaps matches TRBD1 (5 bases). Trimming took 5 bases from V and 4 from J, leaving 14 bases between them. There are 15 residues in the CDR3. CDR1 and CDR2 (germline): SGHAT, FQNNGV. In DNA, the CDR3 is TGTGCCAGCAGCCCCCTGGTCCAGGGCACCGGGGAGCTGTTTTTT. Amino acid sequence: CASSPLVQGTGELFF. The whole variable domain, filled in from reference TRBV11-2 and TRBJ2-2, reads EAGVAQSPRYKIIEKRQSVAFWCNPISGHATLYWYQQILGQGPKLLIQFQNNGVVDDSQLPKDRFSAERLKGVDSTLKIQPAKLEDSAVYLCASSPLVQGTGELFFGEGSRLTVL.

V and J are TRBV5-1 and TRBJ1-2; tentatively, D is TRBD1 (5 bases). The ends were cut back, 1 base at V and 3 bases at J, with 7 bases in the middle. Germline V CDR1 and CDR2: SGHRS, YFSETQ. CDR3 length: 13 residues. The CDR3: CASSLKGYYGYTF. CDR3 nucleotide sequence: TGCGCCAGCAGCTTGAAGGGGTACTATGGCTACACCTTC.

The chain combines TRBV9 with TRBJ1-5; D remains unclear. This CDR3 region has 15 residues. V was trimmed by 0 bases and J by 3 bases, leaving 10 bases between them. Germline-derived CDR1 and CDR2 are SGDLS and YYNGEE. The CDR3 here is CASSVDGRDNQPQHF. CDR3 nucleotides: TGTGCCAGCAGCGTAGACGGGAGGGACAATCAGCCCCAGCATTTT.

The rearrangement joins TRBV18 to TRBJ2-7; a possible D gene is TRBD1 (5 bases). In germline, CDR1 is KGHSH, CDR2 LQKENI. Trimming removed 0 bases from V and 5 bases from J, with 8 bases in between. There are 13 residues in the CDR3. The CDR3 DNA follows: TGTGCCAGCTCACCACCAGTCAGGGACGAGCAGTACTTC. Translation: CASSPPVRDEQYF.

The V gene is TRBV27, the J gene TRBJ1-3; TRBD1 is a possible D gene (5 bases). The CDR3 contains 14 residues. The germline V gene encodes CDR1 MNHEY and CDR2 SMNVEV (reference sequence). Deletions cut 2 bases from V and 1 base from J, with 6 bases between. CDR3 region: CASSLRGSGNTIYF. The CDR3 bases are TGTGCCAGCAGTTTACGGGGGTCTGGAAACACCATATATTTT.

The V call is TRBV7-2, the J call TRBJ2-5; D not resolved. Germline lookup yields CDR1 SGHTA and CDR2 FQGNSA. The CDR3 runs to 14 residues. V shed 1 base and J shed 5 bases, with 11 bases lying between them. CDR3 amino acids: CASSLGPPVETQYF. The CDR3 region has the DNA TGTGCCAGCAGCTTAGGGCCCCCCGTTGAGACCCAGTACTTC.

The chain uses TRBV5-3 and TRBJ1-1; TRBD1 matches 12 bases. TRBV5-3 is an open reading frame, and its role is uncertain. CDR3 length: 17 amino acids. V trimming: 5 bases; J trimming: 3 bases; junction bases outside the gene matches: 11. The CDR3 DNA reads TGTGCCAGAAGACGTGGGACAGGGGGCTTGTGCCACACTGAAGCTTTCTTT. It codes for CARRRGTGGLCHTEAFF.

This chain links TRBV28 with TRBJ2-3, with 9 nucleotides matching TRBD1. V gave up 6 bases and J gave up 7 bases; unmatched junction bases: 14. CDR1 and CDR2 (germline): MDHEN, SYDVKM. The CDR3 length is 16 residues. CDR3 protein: CASSSPGTGISNTQYF. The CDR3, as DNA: TGTGCCAGCAGCTCCCCCGGGACAGGGATCTCCAATACGCAGTATTTT.

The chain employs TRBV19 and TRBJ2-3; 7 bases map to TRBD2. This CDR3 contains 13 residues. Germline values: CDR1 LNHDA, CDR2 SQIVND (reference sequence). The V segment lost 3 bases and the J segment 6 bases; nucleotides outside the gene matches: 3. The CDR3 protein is CASSIAGVDTQYF. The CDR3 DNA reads TGTGCCAGTAGTATTGCGGGAGTTGATACGCAGTATTTT.

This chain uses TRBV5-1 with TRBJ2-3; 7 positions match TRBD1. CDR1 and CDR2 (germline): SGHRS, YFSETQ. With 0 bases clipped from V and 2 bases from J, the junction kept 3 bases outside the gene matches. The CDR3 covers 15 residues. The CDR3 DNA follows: TGCGCCAGCAGCTTGGGGGGACAGTTCACAGATACGCAGTATTTT. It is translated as CASSLGGQFTDTQYF.

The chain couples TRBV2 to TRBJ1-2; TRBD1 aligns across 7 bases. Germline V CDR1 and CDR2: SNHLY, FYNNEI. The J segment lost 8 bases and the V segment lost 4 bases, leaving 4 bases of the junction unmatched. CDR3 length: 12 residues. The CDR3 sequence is CASSADRTGYTF. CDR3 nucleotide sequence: TGTGCCAGCAGTGCGGACAGGACGGGCTACACCTTC.

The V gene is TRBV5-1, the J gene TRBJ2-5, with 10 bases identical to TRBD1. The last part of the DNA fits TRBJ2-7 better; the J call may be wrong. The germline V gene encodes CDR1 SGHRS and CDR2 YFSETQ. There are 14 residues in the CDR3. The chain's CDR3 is CASSPGQGSYEQYF. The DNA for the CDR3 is TGCGCCAGCAGCCCGGGACAGGGGAGTTACGAGCAGTACTTC.

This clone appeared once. Here the CDR3 DNA reads TGTGCCAGCAGTTTTGGACAGGGGCGGACTTTCTTT. It is translated as CASSFGQGRTFF. J is TRBJ1-1 and V is TRBV28; 9 bases line up with TRBD1. The CDR3 consists of 12 residues. With V trimmed by 3 bases and J by 12 bases, 5 bases remained unmatched. CDR1 and CDR2 (germline): MDHEN, SYDVKM.

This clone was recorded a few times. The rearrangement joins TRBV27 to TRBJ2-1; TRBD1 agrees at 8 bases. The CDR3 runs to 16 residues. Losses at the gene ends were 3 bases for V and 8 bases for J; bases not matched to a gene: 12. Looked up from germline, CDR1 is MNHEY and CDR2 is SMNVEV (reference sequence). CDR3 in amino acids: CASSLYGQGDVDEQFF. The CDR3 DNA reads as TGTGCCAGCAGTTTGTATGGACAGGGCGACGTCGATGAGCAGTTCTTC.

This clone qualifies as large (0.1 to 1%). The CDR3 nucleotides read TGTGCCAGCAGCTCCCCGGACGGACAAATAAGCTCCTACGAGCAGTACTTC. Residues: CASSSPDGQISSYEQYF. V and J are TRBV11-2 and TRBJ2-7; D might be TRBD1 (5 bases). Trimming stripped 4 bases from V and 0 bases from J, with 19 bases between. This CDR3 comprises 17 residues. The V gene's germline CDR1 is SGHAT and CDR2 FQNNGV.

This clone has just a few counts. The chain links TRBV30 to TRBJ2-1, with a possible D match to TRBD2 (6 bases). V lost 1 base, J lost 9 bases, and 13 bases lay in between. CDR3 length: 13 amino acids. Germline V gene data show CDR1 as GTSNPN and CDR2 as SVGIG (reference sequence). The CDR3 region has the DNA TGTGCCTGGAGTGCGGGGGAGGTTATTGAGCAGTTCTTC. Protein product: CAWSAGEVIEQFF.

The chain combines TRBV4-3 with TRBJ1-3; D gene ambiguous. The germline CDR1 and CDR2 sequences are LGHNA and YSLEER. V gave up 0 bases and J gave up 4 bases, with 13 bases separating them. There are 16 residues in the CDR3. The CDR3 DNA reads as TGCGCCAGCAGCCAAGATTCGGGGTTGTTCGGAAACACCATATATTTT. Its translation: CASSQDSGLFGNTIYF.

CDR3 nucleotide sequence: TGTGCCAGCAGCCTCTACAGGGGTGACGAGCAGTACTTC. This sequence encodes CASSLYRGDEQYF. The chain links TRBV7-9 to TRBJ2-7; 7 positions agree with TRBD1. CDR3 length: 13 residues. The ends lost 5 bases at V and 5 bases at J; junction bases unmatched: 6. In germline, CDR1 is SEHNR, CDR2 FQNEAQ (reference sequence).

CDR3 sequence: CSVEDRTAYTF. The CDR3 nucleotides are TGCAGCGTTGAAGATCGGACAGCTTACACCTTC. The chain recombines TRBV29-1 with TRBJ1-2, with a weak D call TRBD1 (6 bases). The CDR3 loop spans 11 amino acids. Trimming shortened V by 0 bases and J by 11 bases, and 10 bases separated the two germline ends. Germline lookup yields CDR1 SQVTM and CDR2 ANQGSEA.

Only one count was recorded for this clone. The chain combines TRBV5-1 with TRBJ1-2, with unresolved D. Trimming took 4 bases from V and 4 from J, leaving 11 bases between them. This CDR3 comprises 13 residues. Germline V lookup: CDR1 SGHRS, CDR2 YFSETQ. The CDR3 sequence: CASSGSGLYGYTF. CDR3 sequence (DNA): TGCGCCAGCAGCGGATCAGGACTCTATGGCTACACCTTC.